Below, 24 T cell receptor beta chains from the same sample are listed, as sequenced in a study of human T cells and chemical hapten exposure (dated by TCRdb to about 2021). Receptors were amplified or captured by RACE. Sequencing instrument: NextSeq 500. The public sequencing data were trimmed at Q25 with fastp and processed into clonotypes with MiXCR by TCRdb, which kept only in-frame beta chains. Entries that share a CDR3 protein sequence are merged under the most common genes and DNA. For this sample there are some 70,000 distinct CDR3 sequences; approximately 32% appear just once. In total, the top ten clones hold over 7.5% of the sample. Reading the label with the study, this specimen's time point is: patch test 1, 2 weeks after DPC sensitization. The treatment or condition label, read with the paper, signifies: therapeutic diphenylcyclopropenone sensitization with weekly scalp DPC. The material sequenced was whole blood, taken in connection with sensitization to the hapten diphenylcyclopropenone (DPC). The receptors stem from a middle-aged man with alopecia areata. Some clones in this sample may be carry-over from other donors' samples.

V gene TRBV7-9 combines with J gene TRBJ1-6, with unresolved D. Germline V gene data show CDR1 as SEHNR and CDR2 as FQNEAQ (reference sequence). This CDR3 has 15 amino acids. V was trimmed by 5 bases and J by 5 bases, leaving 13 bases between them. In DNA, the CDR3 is TGTGCCAGCAGCCTCCCCGGGCCCAATAATTCACCCCTCCACTTT. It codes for CASSLPGPNNSPLHF. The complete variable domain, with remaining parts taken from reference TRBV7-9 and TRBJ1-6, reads DTGVSQNPRHKITKRGQNVTFRCDPISEHNRLYWYRQTLGQGPEFLTYFQNEAQLEKSRLLSDRFSAERPKGSFSTLEIQRTEQGDSAMYLCASSLPGPNNSPLHFGNGTRLTVT.

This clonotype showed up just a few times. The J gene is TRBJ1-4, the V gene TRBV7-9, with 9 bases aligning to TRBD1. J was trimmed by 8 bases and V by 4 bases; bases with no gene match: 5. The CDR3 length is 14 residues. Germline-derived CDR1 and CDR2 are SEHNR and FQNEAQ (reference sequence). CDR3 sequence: CASSWGQGNEKLFF. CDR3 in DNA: TGTGCCAGCAGCTGGGGACAGGGTAACGAAAAACTGTTTTTT. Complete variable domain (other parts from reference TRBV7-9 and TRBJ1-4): DTGVSQNPRHKITKRGQNVTFRCDPISEHNRLYWYRQTLGQGPEFLTYFQNEAQLEKSRLLSDRFSAERPKGSFSTLEIQRTEQGDSAMYLCASSWGQGNEKLFFGSGTQLSVL.

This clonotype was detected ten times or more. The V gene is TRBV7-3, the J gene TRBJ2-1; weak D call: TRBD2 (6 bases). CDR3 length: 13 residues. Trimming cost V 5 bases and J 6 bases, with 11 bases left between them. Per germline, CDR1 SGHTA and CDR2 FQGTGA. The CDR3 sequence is CASSLTSLNEQFF. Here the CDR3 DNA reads TGTGCCAGCAGCCTGACTAGTCTCAATGAGCAGTTCTTC.

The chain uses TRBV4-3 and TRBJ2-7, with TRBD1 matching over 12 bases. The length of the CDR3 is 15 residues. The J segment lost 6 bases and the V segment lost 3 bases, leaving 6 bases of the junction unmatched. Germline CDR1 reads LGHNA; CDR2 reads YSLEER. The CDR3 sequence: CASSQSGDRGREQYF. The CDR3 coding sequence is TGCGCCAGCAGCCAGTCAGGGGACAGGGGGCGCGAGCAGTACTTC.

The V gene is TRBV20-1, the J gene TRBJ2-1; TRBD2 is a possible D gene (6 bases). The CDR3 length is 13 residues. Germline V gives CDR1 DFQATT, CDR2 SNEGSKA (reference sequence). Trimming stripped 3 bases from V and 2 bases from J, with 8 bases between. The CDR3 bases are TGCAGTGCTAGCGGGAGCCCCTACAATGAGCAGTTCTTC. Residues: CSASGSPYNEQFF.

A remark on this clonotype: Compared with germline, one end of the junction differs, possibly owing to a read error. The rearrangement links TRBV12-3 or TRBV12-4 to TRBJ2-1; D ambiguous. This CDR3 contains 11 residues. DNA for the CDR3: TGTGCCAGCAGTTCGCTGGGCCCCGGGTTTTTC. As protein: CASSSLGPGFF.

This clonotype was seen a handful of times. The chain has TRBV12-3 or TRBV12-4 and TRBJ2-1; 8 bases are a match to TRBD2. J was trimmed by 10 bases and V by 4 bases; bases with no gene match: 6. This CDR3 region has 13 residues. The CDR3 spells CASSSLTSAEQFF. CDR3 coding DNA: TGTGCCAGCAGTTCCTTGACTAGCGCCGAGCAGTTCTTC.

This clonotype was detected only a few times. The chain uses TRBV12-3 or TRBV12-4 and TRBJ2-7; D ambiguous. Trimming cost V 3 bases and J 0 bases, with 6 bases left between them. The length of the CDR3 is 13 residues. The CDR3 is CASSLTLSYEQYF. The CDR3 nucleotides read TGTGCCAGCAGTTTGACTCTCTCCTACGAGCAGTACTTC.

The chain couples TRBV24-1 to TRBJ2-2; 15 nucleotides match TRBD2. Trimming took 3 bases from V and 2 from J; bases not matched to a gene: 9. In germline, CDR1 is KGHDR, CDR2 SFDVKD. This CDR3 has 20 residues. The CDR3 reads CATSDPGTSGRPTNTGELFF. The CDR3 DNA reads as TGTGCCACCAGTGATCCTGGGACTAGCGGGAGGCCGACCAACACCGGGGAGCTGTTTTTT.

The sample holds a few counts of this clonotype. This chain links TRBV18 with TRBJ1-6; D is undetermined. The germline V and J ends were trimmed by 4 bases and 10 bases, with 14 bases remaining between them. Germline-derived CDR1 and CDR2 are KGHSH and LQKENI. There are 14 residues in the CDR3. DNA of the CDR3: TGTGCCAGCTCACTTTCAGGAGAGAGATCACCCCTCCACTTT. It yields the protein CASSLSGERSPLHF.

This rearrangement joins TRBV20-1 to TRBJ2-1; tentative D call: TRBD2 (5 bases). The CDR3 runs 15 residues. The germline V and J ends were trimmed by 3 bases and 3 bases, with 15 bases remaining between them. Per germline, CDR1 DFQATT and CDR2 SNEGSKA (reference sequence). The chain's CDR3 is CSASPPLGIYNEQFF. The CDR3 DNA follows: TGCAGTGCTAGCCCCCCACTAGGAATCTACAATGAGCAGTTCTTC.

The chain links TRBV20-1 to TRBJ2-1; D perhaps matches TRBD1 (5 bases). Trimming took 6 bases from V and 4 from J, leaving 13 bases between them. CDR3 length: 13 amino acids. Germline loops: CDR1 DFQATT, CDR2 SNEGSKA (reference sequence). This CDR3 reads CSAHSDTYNEQFF. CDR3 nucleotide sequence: TGCAGTGCGCACTCGGACACTTACAATGAGCAGTTCTTC.

CDR3 region: CASSRREGPYNEQFF. The CDR3 DNA follows: TGTGCCAGTAGTAGGCGGGAGGGCCCTTATAATGAGCAGTTCTTC. The chain joins TRBV19 to TRBJ2-1; 9 bases line up with TRBD2. V shed 4 bases and J 7 bases; nucleotides not matched to a gene: 8. CDR1 and CDR2 from the germline V gene are LNHDA and SQIVND (reference sequence). This CDR3 region has 15 residues.

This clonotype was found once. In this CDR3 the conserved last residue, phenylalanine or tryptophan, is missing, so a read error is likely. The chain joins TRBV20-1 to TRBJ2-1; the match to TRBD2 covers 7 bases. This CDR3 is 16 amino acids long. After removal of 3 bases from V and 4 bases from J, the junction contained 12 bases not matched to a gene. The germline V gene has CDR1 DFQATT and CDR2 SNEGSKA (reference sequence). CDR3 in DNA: TGCAGTGCTAGTCCCCTCGCTAGCGGAGAGTACAATGAGCAGTTCCTC. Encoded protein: CSASPLASGEYNEQFL.

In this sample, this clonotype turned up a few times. The chain's CDR3 is CATSADGSTDTQYF. CDR3 DNA: TGTGCCACCAGTGCCGACGGAAGCACAGATACGCAGTATTTT. The chain has TRBV24-1 and TRBJ2-3, with D uncertain. V gave up 5 bases and J gave up 0 bases, with 8 bases separating them. The CDR3 spans 14 residues. CDR1 is KGHDR, CDR2 SFDVKD, per germline.

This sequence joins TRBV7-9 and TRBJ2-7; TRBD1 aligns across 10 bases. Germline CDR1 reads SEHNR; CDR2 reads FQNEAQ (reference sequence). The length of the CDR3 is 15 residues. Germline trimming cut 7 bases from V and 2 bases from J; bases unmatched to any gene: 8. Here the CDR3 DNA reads TGTGCCAGCAACCCAGGGGGGACAGGGGCCTACGAGCAGTACTTC. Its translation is CASNPGGTGAYEQYF.

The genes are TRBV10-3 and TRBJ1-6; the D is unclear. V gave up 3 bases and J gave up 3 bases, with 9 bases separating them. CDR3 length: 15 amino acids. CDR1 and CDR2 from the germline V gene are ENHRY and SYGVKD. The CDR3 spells CAISDREGYNSPLHF. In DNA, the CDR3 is TGTGCCATCAGTGATAGGGAGGGCTATAATTCACCCCTCCACTTT.

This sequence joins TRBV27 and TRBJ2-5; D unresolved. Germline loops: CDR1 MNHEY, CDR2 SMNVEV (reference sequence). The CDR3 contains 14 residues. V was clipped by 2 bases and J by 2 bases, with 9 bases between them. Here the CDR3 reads CASSLNYGQETQYF. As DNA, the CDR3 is TGTGCCAGCAGTTTAAATTACGGACAAGAGACCCAGTACTTC.

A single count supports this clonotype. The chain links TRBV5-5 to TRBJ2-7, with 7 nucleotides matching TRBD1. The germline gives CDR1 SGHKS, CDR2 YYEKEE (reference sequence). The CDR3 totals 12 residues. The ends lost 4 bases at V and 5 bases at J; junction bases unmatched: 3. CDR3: CASSPDRDEQYF. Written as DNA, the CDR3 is TGTGCCAGCAGCCCTGACAGGGACGAGCAGTACTTC.

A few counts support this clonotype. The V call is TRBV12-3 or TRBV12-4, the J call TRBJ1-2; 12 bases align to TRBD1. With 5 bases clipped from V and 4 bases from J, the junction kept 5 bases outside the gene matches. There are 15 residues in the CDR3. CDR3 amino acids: CASSPGTGGLYGYTF. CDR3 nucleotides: TGTGCCAGCAGTCCAGGGACAGGGGGCCTCTATGGCTACACCTTC.

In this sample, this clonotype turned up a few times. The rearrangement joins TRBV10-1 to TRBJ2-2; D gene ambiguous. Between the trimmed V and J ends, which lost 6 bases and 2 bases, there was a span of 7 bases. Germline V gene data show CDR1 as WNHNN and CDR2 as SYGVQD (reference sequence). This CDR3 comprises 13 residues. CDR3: CASSSINTGELFF. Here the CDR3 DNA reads TGCGCCAGCAGCTCTATCAACACCGGGGAGCTGTTTTTT.

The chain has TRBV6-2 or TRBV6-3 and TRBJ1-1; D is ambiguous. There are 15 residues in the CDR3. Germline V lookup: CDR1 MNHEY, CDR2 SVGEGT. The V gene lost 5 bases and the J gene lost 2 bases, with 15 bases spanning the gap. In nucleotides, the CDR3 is TGTGCCAGCAGTCCCACCCCGGCGGGTAACACTGAAGCTTTCTTT. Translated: CASSPTPAGNTEAFF.

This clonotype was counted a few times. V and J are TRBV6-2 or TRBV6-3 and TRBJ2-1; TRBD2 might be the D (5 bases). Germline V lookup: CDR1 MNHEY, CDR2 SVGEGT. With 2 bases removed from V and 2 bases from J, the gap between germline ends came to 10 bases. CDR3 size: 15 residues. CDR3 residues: CASSYPPGTYNEQFF. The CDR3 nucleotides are TGTGCCAGCAGTTACCCTCCCGGGACCTACAATGAGCAGTTCTTC.

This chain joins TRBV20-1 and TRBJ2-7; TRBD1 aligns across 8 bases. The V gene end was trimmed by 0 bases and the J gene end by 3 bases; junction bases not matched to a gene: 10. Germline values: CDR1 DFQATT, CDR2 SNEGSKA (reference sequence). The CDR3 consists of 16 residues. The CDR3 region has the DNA TGCAGTGCTAGAGATAAGGGACAGGCTGTGTACTACGAGCAGTACTTC. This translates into CSARDKGQAVYYEQYF.